Reported below is one TCR beta chain. In its sample, this clonotype was seen a few times. Its antigen remains unidentified. No per-base quality is available; no much larger clone lies one base away. Per the publication, the time point label means: newly diagnosed GD, antithyroid drugs for less than 3 months. For both TCR sequencing and RNA sequencing, RNA was extracted from PBMCs in TRIzol. The diagnosis of Graves' disease followed American Thyroid Association guidelines. Patients were recruited from an endocrinology department in Xi'an, China. Each patient gave about 9.1 milliliters of peripheral blood, collected in an EDTA anticoagulant tube. Ficoll Paque Plus density gradient separation was used to isolate PBMCs, and no further T cell sorting was done. An Agilent 2100 Bioanalyzer and agarose gel were used to check RNA quality, and a NanoDrop 2000 was used to measure RNA concentration. This sample is drawn from a study of regulatory T cells in long-lasting Graves disease (dated by TCRdb to about 2021). Notes on the research overall: Newly diagnosed Graves' disease patients had taken antithyroid drugs for less than 3 months. A total of around 35 samples underwent TCR sequencing, from roughly 13 patients with persistent Graves' disease and 20 or so patients with newly diagnosed Graves' disease. The study was conducted in China and was registered as a clinical trial. Persistent Graves' disease patients were compared with newly diagnosed Graves' disease patients by peripheral blood TCR sequencing and RNA sequencing.

Overall study results and their limits: Sequencing and analysis were restricted to the TCR beta chain. The small sample size was acknowledged by the authors as a limitation that may reduce accuracy. Lower TCR Shannon entropy and fewer highly expanded clones were observed in persistent Graves' disease patients than in newly diagnosed patients, which suggested clonal expansion. Persistent disease showed preferential use of TRBV28, TRBJ1-2 and TRBJ2-5, whereas newly diagnosed disease favored TRBV20-1 and TRBJ2-1. Only peripheral blood was studied, because thyroid tissue, the primary lesion, was inaccessible. A larger number of public clonotypes was shared among persistent patients (fewer than 3,000) than among newly diagnosed patients (roughly 930).

The library was built by means of multiplex PCR. The listed sequencing device is Illumina HiSeq 4000. TCR beta libraries were built with iRepertoire HTBI primers and Arm-PCR amplification of CDR3 regions. Gel purification was performed on PCR products prior to sequencing. On the study's bioinformatics: Across samples, about 64 TRBV and roughly 13 TRBJ segments were identified and used for gene usage analysis of CDR3 amino acid clonotypes. COPE and FqMerger were used to merge filtered high-quality paired reads into contigs. BLAST was used to align contigs to IMGT TRBV, TRBD and TRBJ reference genes, and CDR3 was defined according to IMGT. Any clonotype with a frequency above 0.1% was classified as a highly expanded clone. Shannon entropy served as the measure of repertoire diversity, while the Gini coefficient captured V-J evenness. Clonotypes shared by more than one individual were considered public. TCRdb reprocessing: public reads trimmed at Q25 with fastp, clones called with MiXCR, in-frame beta chains kept. Entries that share a CDR3 protein sequence are merged under the most common genes and DNA. The V and J calls come from TCRdb's annotation, not from the publication. This sample has over 350,000 distinct CDR3 sequences in its table, and roughly 15% of those were observed once. Approximately 19% of the sample lies in the top ten.

CDR1 and CDR2, looked up from the germline V gene, are SQVTM and ANQGSEA. Taken from cysteine to phenylalanine, the CDR3 has 14 residues. Only the CDR3 DNA is retained, 42 bases long and in frame from the first base. The germline V end is reduced by 4 bases and the J end by 5 bases; junction bases left unmatched: 8. In addition, the sample was reused for a study of T cells in Graves' hyperthyroidism and ophthalmopathy. As described in the second report: Stable Graves' hyperthyroidism was defined as the absence of progression to ophthalmopathy over 18 months of follow-up. The hyperthyroidism patients were between 18 and 65 years old and newly diagnosed, with a disease duration of less than 2 months. The study excluded patients with uncontrolled infections, other autoimmune diseases, pregnancy or lactation. Clinical symptoms, serum thyroxine and TRAb, thyroid ultrasound, and orbital computed tomography formed the basis for the diagnoses. A first-round RT-PCR of the TCR CDR3 used the HTBI primer set with the Qiagen OneStep RT-PCR kit. Most expanded thyroid clonotypes (frequency above 0.001) were also detected in blood, suggesting blood repertoires may reflect thyroid immune responses. A 13 V-J signature model separated ophthalmopathy from stable hyperthyroidism, with around 90% sensitivity and around 84% specificity in cross-validation and 80%/75% in testing. During validation, the model predicted progression to ophthalmopathy a median of approximately six months ahead of onset, with roughly 65% sensitivity and around 73% specificity. To identify distinguishing TCR V-J signatures, a discovery cohort of 100 or so patients was used, comprising some 45 with Graves' ophthalmopathy and some 60 with stable Graves' hyperthyroidism. An independent validation cohort of fewer than 20 hyperthyroidism patients and over 15 patients who later progressed to ophthalmopathy tested prospective prediction of ophthalmopathy. The 100 discovery patients were randomly split 7:3 into training and test sets. In addition, the study compared T-cell repertoires in thyroid tissue and in blood from about six Graves' hyperthyroidism patients. After sampling, hyperthyroidism patients received methimazole starting at 30 mg daily, and ophthalmopathy patients received high-dose intravenous methylprednisolone. The libraries were constructed in a second round of multiplex PCR and then size-selected and purified. The libraries were sequenced on an Illumina HiSeq2000 using paired-end 100 bp reads. SOAPnuke was used to process the raw data, removing reads that contained adapters or uncalled bases, had a mean Phred below 15, or lacked an exact match to the constant primer or identifier. COPE v1.2.5 was used to merge high-quality paired reads, and clonotypes were defined as unique nucleotide sequences. Clonotypes were aligned to IMGT TRBV, TRBD and TRBJ reference segments using MiTCR v1.1. The analysis included only V-J combinations with a frequency above 0.0001, which together covered over 98% of the repertoires. A TCS score was defined as the ratio between F50 (clonal expansion) and ExV (chaos), using BLOSUM62-based TCRdist between CDR3 peptides within each V-J. Welch's t-statistics and random forest reduced roughly 530 V-J features to about 12, which were used in a naive Bayes classifier (R e1071). Sample size was not statistically predetermined, and blinding of investigators to group allocation was not performed. The paper describes TCR Vbeta CDR3 sequencing of 140 or so peripheral blood samples, made up of under 50 ophthalmopathy patients, more than 70 hyperthyroidism patients and some 17 progressor patients.

This specimen was peripheral blood mononuclear cells (PBMCs), taken at new diagnosis, from a patient treated with antithyroid drugs. The chain is made from TRBV29-1 and TRBJ1-5, with 7 middle bases fitting TRBD1. The TCR originated in a woman aged 45-60 years with Graves disease. Donor details come from another sample of the same person, matched by shared clones. The sequenced DNA: TGCAGCGTTGGGAGAGGGGGCGCGGATCAGCCCCAGCATTTT. The resulting protein is CSVGRGGADQPQHF.